The 13 T cell receptor beta chains below come from one sample, sequenced in a study of shared clonotypes between healthy human individuals. Data came from immunoSEQ multiplex PCR; TCRdb stores just in-frame clones and leaves some out. Among 2,500,000 or so clones listed, approximately 92% were seen once. The specimen was naive CD4+ T cells sorted from blood. Subset noted: CD45RA+ positively selected. Every receptor here comes from a young man in good health.

The chain couples TRBV2 to TRBJ1-2; D remains unclear. The germline CDR1 and CDR2 sequences are SNHLY and FYNNEI. V was clipped by 6 bases and J by 2 bases, with 7 bases between them. The CDR3 runs to 12 residues. This CDR3 is CASRVENYGYTF. CDR3 nucleotide sequence: TGTGCCAGCAGAGTAGAAAACTATGGCTACACCTTC.

The chain has TRBV9 and TRBJ1-2; TRBD1 aligns across 8 bases. This CDR3 comprises 16 residues. V was clipped by 4 bases and J by 6 bases; unmatched bases: 14. The V gene's germline CDR1 is SGDLS and CDR2 YYNGEE. CDR3 region: CASSPFMGQEAHGYTF. The CDR3 bases are TGTGCCAGCAGCCCGTTTATGGGACAGGAAGCGCATGGCTACACCTTC.

The CDR3, as DNA: TGTGCCAGCAGCTTAGCTGGAGACAGGGTCGTAAAACTGTTTTTT. This sequence encodes CASSLAGDRVVKLFF. This chain links TRBV7-9 with TRBJ1-4, with 7 bases aligning to TRBD1. Trimming at V came to 0 bases and at J to 10 bases, leaving 8 bases not matched to a gene. The CDR3 loop spans 15 amino acids. The germline V gene has CDR1 SEHNR and CDR2 FQNEAQ (reference sequence).

This rearrangement joins TRBV7-2 to TRBJ2-7; D is possibly TRBD1 or TRBD2 (5 bases each). Between the trimmed V and J ends, which lost 5 bases and 1 base, there was a span of 12 bases. Germline assignment: CDR1 SGHTA and CDR2 FQGNSA. This CDR3 has 14 residues. In DNA, the CDR3 is TGTGCCAGCAGCACGGGACCTGGGTCCTACGAGCAGTACTTC. This codes for CASSTGPGSYEQYF.

This sequence joins TRBV7-2 and TRBJ1-1; possible D gene TRBD1, 6 bases. The CDR3 totals 16 residues. Germline CDR1 SGHTA, CDR2 FQGNSA. Trimming stripped 5 bases from V and 0 bases from J, with 16 bases between. The CDR3 region has the DNA TGTGCCAGCAGCCCGGGGACATATAACGTGAACACTGAAGCTTTCTTT. It translates to CASSPGTYNVNTEAFF.

The V call is TRBV28, the J call TRBJ2-2; 7 nucleotides match TRBD1. Germline CDR1 and CDR2: MDHEN and SYDVKM. V trimming: 6 bases; J trimming: 5 bases; junction bases outside the gene matches: 15. This CDR3 has 17 residues. CDR3 DNA sequence: TGTGCCAGCAGCCTCCCCCTCGACAGGGCGAGGACCGGGGAGCTGTTTTTT. Translation gives CASSLPLDRARTGELFF.

The gene calls are TRBV27 and TRBJ1-2; 8 nucleotides align to TRBD1. After removal of 3 bases from V and 8 bases from J, the junction contained 5 bases not matched to a gene. The CDR3 has 13 residues. Germline V gives CDR1 MNHEY, CDR2 SMNVEV (reference sequence). The CDR3 is CASSFSDRVGYTF. For the CDR3, the DNA is TGTGCCAGCAGTTTTTCGGACAGGGTCGGCTACACCTTC.

The chain is built from TRBV19 and TRBJ1-6; the match to TRBD1 covers 10 bases. In germline, CDR1 is LNHDA, CDR2 SQIVND (reference sequence). This CDR3 has 14 amino acids. V dropped 4 bases and J dropped 9; count of bases not matched to a gene: 3. The CDR3 sequence is CASSTGTGASPLHF. CDR3 nucleotides: TGTGCCAGTAGTACCGGGACAGGGGCTTCACCCCTCCACTTT.

This rearrangement joins TRBV5-1 to TRBJ2-5; tentatively, D is TRBD1 (6 bases). Germline CDR1 SGHRS, CDR2 YFSETQ. Trimming removed 2 bases at V and 2 bases at J, with 19 bases between. The CDR3 is 17 amino acids. The DNA for the CDR3 is TGCGCCAGCAGCTTTCGGGACAACCTCGGAAGGCAAGAGACCCAGTACTTC. This codes for CASSFRDNLGRQETQYF.

The rearrangement links TRBV6-6 to TRBJ1-4; a possible D gene is TRBD1 (6 bases). V was trimmed by 5 bases and J by 11 bases, leaving 18 bases between them. Germline assignment: CDR1 MNHNY and CDR2 SVGAGI (reference sequence). The CDR3 sequence is 14 residues long. The CDR3 DNA reads as TGTGCCAGCAGTAGGGACATAGGCGCTGGGAAACTGTTTTTT. Its protein product is CASSRDIGAGKLFF.

The CDR3 sequence: CASSEEVYEQYF. For the CDR3, the DNA is TGTGCCAGCAGTGAAGAGGTCTACGAGCAGTACTTC. This chain connects TRBV6-1 to TRBJ2-7; no clear D gene. With 1 base removed from V and 3 bases from J, the gap between germline ends came to 4 bases. The CDR3 has 12 amino acids. Germline V gene sequence: CDR1 MNHNS, CDR2 SASEGT.

This clone has only one observation. The chain couples TRBV2 to TRBJ1-4; no definite D call. Germline loops: CDR1 SNHLY, CDR2 FYNNEI. CDR3 length equals 13 residues. V was shortened by 7 bases and J by 8 bases, with 14 bases between the two germline ends. The CDR3 protein is CASKRAESEKLFF. CDR3 bases: TGTGCCAGCAAAAGGGCGGAATCAGAAAAACTGTTTTTT. The complete variable domain, with remaining parts taken from reference TRBV2 and TRBJ1-4, reads EPEVTQTPSHQVTQMGQEVILRCVPISNHLYFYWYRQILGQKVEFLVSFYNNEISEKSEIFDDQFSVERPDGSNFTLKIRSTKLEDSAMYFCASKRAESEKLFFGSGTQLSVL.

The chain carries TRBV6-6 and TRBJ1-5; 8 bases are a match to TRBD1. The CDR3 totals 15 residues. From germline, CDR1 is MNHNY and CDR2 SVGAGI (reference sequence). Trimming took 5 bases from V and 2 from J; bases not matched to a gene: 5. In DNA, the CDR3 is TGTGCCAGCAGTGACGGACAGGGAGGCAATCAGCCCCAGCATTTT. This gives the protein CASSDGQGGNQPQHF.